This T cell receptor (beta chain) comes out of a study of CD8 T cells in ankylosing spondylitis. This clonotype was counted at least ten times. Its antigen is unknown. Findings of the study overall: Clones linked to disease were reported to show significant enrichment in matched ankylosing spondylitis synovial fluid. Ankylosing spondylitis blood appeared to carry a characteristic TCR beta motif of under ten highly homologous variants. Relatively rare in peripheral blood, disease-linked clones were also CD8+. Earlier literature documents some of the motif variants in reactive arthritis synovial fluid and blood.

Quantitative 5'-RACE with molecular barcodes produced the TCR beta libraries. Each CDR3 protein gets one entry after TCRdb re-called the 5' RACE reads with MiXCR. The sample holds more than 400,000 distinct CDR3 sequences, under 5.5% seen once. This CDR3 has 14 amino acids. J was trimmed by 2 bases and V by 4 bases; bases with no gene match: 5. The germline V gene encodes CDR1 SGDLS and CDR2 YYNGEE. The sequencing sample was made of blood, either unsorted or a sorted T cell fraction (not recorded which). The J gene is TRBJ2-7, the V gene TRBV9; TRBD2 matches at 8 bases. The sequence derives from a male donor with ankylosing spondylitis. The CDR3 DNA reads TGTGCCAGCAGCCCTCGACTAGCGACCTACGAGCAGTACTTC. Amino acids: CASSPRLATYEQYF.